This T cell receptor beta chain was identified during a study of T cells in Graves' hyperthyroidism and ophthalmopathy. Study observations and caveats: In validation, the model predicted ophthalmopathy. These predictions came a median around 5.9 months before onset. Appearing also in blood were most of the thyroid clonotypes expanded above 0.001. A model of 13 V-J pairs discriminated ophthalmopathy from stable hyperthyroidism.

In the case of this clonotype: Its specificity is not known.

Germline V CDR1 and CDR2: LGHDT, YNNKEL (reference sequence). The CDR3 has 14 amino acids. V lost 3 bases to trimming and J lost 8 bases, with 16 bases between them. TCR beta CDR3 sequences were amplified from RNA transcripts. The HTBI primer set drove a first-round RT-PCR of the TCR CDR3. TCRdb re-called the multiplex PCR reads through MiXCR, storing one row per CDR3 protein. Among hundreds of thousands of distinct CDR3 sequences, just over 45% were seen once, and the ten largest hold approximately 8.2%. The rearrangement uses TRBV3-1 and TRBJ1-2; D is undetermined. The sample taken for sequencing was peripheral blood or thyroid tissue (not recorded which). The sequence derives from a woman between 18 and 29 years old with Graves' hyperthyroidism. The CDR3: CASSHPGVPGGYTF. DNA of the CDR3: TGTGCCAGCAGCCATCCGGGAGTACCAGGAGGCTACACCTTC.